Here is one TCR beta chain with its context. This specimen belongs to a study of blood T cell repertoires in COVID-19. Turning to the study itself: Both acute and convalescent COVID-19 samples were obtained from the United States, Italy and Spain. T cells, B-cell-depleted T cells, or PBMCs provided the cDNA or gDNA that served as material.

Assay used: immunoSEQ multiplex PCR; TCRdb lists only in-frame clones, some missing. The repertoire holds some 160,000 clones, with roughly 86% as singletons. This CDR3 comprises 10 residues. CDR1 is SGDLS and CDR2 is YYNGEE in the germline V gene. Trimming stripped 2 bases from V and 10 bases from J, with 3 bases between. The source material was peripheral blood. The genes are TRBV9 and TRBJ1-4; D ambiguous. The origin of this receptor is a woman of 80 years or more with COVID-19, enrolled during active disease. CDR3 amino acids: CASSVGKLFF. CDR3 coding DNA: TGTGCCAGCAGCGTCGGAAAACTGTTTTTT.